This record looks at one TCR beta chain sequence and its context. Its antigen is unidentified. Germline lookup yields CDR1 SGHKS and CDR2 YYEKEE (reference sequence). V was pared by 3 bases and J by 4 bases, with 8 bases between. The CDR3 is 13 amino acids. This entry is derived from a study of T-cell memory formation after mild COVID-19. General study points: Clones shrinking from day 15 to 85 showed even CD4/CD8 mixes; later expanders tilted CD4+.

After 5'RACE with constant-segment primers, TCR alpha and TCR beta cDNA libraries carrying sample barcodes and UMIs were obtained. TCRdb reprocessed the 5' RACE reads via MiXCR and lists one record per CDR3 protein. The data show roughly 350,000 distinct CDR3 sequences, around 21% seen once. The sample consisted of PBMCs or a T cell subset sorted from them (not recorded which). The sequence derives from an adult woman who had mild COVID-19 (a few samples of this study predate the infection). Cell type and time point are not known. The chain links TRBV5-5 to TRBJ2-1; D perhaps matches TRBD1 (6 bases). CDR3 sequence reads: CASSSDSYNEQFF. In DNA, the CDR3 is TGTGCCAGCAGCTCGGACAGTTACAATGAGCAGTTCTTC.